This T cell receptor (beta chain) was identified in a study of cytomegalovirus exposure and HLA in healthy donors. Study outcomes and limitations: In most subjects, TCR beta sequences reportedly gave accurate predictions of HLA-A and HLA-B alleles.

The PCR made use of 60 Vbeta and 13 Jbeta primers. Method: immunoSEQ multiplex PCR; TCRdb's copy keeps in-frame clones and lacks some. The data hold 90,000 to 130,000 clones, with roughly 70% observed a single time. As regards this clone: Its antigen remains unidentified. This sample includes further DNA sequences coding for the same CDR3.

This receptor was identified in a young man in good health and CMV-seropositive. The sample comprised PBMCs.

The CDR3 DNA sequence: TGTGCCAGCAGCTTTGAGCTAAACACTGAAGCTTTCTTT. Translated: CASSFELNTEAFF. This chain uses TRBV5-4 with TRBJ1-1; D gene unclear. The length of the CDR3 is 13 residues. CDR1 and CDR2 (germline): SGHNT, YYREEE (reference sequence). V was clipped by 2 bases and J by 2 bases, with 7 bases between them.